This T cell receptor beta chain was recorded in a study of CD8+ T cells in alopecia areata. As for the study in general: It was 7-10-week-old female C3H/HeJ mice that received skin from 6-12-month-old C3H/HeJ graft donors with spontaneous alopecia. Study-level findings and limits: When scalp samples are sequenced, resident alphabeta T cells of normal skin are also captured. Whereas mice showed it more clearly, TCR sharing across patients was murkier, possibly because of HLA. Elevated clonality characterized lesional scalp relative to normal scalp, particularly in alopecia totalis/universalis.

Reverse transcribed after extraction, RNA yielded cDNA as the sequencing template. Repertoires were generated with immunoSEQ multiplex PCR, while TCRdb's copy carries only in-frame clones and drops some. The sample holds 3,000 or so clones, and no clone turns up only once. This clone was counted at least ten times. The antigen remains undetermined. A far larger clone is one base from this, pointing to a likely read error. Germline and genes: mouse. What was sequenced was lesional skin. This TCR derives from a C3H/HeJ mouse with alopecia areata. The strain bears MHC haplotype H2-k.

CDR3 bases read: TGCACCTGCAGTGCAGACCCGGACTGGGGGGGGCCTAGTCAAAAC. Its protein is CTCSADPDWGGPSQN. The CDR3, in full, reads CTCSADPDWGGPSQNTLYF. The rearrangement links TRBV1 to TRBJ2-4; the match to TRBD2 covers 12 bases. The read falls 4 residues short of the CDR3 end, and the missing part is taken from the germline J gene. Germline V CDR1 and CDR2: NSQYPW, LRSPGD (reference sequence). Unmatched junction bases numbered 7, after V lost 0 bases and J lost 0 bases. This CDR3 spans 19 amino acids.